This T cell receptor (beta chain) was sequenced for a study of T-cell reconstitution after alpha-beta-depleted transplantation in children. Regarding the study as a whole: A year post-transplant, T-cell counts and diversity derived mostly from newly produced T cells.

The TCRbeta library was prepared with unique molecular identifiers. TCRdb ran MiXCR on the PCR reads and lists one entry per CDR3 protein. Here the sample spans 700,000 to 950,000 distinct CDR3 sequences, approximately 15% being singletons. As to this clonotype: The target antigen is unknown.

V was pared by 7 bases and J by 8 bases, with 18 bases between. Germline V gene sequence: CDR1 SQVTM, CDR2 ANQGSEA. The CDR3 has 13 amino acids. This chain uses TRBV29-1 with TRBJ2-1, with D unclear. The source material was PBMCs, mostly from graft donor cells, sampled 360 days after TCRalphabeta/CD19-depleted stem cell transplant. The clonotype was recovered from a male patient between 5 and 17 years old who had a stem cell transplant for acute lymphoblastic leukemia, so the T cells may come from the graft donor. In DNA, the CDR3 is TGCAGCGCCCTAACCCCTCATTGGGATGAGCAGTTCTTC. Translation gives CSALTPHWDEQFF.